This passage covers 12 T cell receptor beta chains from one sample sequenced in a study of cytomegalovirus exposure and HLA in healthy donors. Primers included in the PCR were 60 Vbeta and 13 Jbeta primers. Sequencing used immunoSEQ multiplex PCR; TCRdb keeps in-frame clones, though not all of them. The table has around 110,000 clones, roughly 73% seen once. The sequenced sample consisted of PBMCs. These receptors all stem from a woman aged 25 to 45 in good health and CMV-seronegative.

The chain couples TRBV29-1 to TRBJ1-3; no definite D call. The CDR3 runs to 13 residues. Germline V gene sequence: CDR1 SQVTM, CDR2 ANQGSEA. V was cut by 4 bases and J by 7 bases, with 14 bases left in between. This chain's CDR3 is CSVVGSSSNTIYF. The CDR3 nucleotides are TGCAGCGTTGTTGGGAGTTCCTCCAACACCATATATTTT.

This chain joins TRBV10-3 and TRBJ1-2; unclear D gene. The CDR3 has 14 residues. Trimming cost V 5 bases and J 0 bases, with 10 bases left between them. Germline CDR1 ENHRY, CDR2 SYGVKD. CDR3 protein: CAISPTGANYGYTF. DNA of the CDR3: TGTGCCATCAGTCCGACGGGAGCTAACTATGGCTACACCTTC.

J is TRBJ1-3 and V is TRBV6-1; D gene unclear. This CDR3 contains 15 residues. CDR1 and CDR2 (germline): MNHNS, SASEGT. Trimming pared 1 base from V and 0 bases from J, leaving 7 bases between. CDR3 DNA sequence: TGTGCCAGCAGTGAAGACAAGTACTCTGGAAACACCATATATTTT. It translates to CASSEDKYSGNTIYF.

The V call is TRBV25-1, the J call TRBJ1-5; the match to TRBD1 covers 8 bases. Germline V gene data show CDR1 as MGHDK and CDR2 as SYGVNS. The length of the CDR3 is 16 residues. V shed 8 bases and J 4 bases; nucleotides not matched to a gene: 13. For the CDR3, the DNA is TGTGCCAGCTCAGGACAGGGCTACCACCCTAATCAGCCCCAGCATTTT. It encodes CASSGQGYHPNQPQHF.

In nucleotides, the CDR3 is TGCAGCGTCGACCCTAGGACAGGGACCTACAATGAGCAGTTCTTC. Amino acids: CSVDPRTGTYNEQFF. The rearrangement links TRBV29-1 to TRBJ2-1; the match to TRBD1 covers 8 bases. Germline V gives CDR1 SQVTM, CDR2 ANQGSEA. V trimming: 6 bases; J trimming: 2 bases; junction bases outside the gene matches: 9. The CDR3 length is 15 residues.

The chain employs TRBV7-8 and TRBJ1-3; D is possibly TRBD1 (6 bases). V lost 4 bases to trimming and J lost 0 bases, with 16 bases between them. The length of the CDR3 is 17 residues. Germline CDR1 reads SGHVS; CDR2 reads FQNEAQ. CDR3 sequence: CASSSLNRQVSGNTIYF. CDR3 DNA: TGTGCCAGCAGCTCCCTAAATAGACAGGTCTCTGGAAACACCATATATTTT. The full variable domain, its missing parts supplied by reference TRBV7-8 and TRBJ1-3, is GAGVSQSPRYKVAKRGQDVALRCDPISGHVSLFWYQQALGQGPEFLTYFQNEAQLDKSGLPSDRFFAERPEGSVSTLKIQRTQQEDSAVYLCASSSLNRQVSGNTIYFGEGSWLTVV.

The V gene is TRBV11-2, the J gene TRBJ1-5, with no clear D. Germline V gene sequence: CDR1 SGHAT, CDR2 FQNNGV. The CDR3 consists of 13 residues. Trimming pared 3 bases from V and 5 bases from J, leaving 8 bases between. CDR3 protein: CASSFALDQPQHF. In DNA form, the CDR3 reads TGTGCCAGCAGCTTCGCCCTAGATCAGCCCCAGCATTTT.

The chain is built from TRBV6-5 and TRBJ2-1; 7 positions match TRBD2. The CDR3 has 15 amino acids. With V trimmed by 2 bases and J by 5 bases, 6 bases remained unmatched. Looked up from germline, CDR1 is MNHEY and CDR2 is SVGAGI. The CDR3 DNA follows: TGTGCCAGCAGTTACAATCCGGCGGGGGACAATGAGCAGTTCTTC. The encoded protein is CASSYNPAGDNEQFF.

This sequence joins TRBV7-8 and TRBJ2-1; tentative D call: TRBD1 (5 bases). The CDR3 is 17 amino acids. Germline CDR1 reads SGHVS; CDR2 reads FQNEAQ. The V end lost 1 base, the J end lost 5 bases, and 18 bases lay between the germline ends. CDR3 in amino acids: CASSLVTRRKGDNEQFF. As DNA, the CDR3 is TGTGCCAGCAGCTTAGTCACCCGTCGAAAAGGGGACAATGAGCAGTTCTTC.

The chain couples TRBV28 to TRBJ1-5; no reliable D call. V was pared by 7 bases and J by 4 bases, with 17 bases between. From germline, CDR1 is MDHEN and CDR2 SYDVKM. The CDR3 is 15 amino acids. The CDR3 protein is CASNSEGRLNQPQHF. The CDR3 DNA sequence: TGTGCCAGCAACTCTGAGGGCAGACTGAATCAGCCCCAGCATTTT.

Remarks on this clone: This specimen includes other DNA sequences encoding the same CDR3. The V gene is TRBV5-1, the J gene TRBJ2-1; 9 bases are a match to TRBD2. V gave up 2 bases and J gave up 6 bases; unmatched junction bases: 0. Germline lookup yields CDR1 SGHRS and CDR2 YFSETQ. This CDR3 spans 13 amino acids. The CDR3 is CASSFSGSNEQFF. DNA of the CDR3: TGCGCCAGCAGCTTTAGCGGGAGCAATGAGCAGTTCTTC.

The chain couples TRBV5-1 to TRBJ2-6; no firm D call. The CDR3 consists of 16 residues. CDR1 is SGHRS and CDR2 is YFSETQ in the germline V gene. Trimming shortened V by 0 bases and J by 0 bases, and 7 bases separated the two germline ends. For the CDR3, the DNA is TGCGCCAGCAGCTTGGTGCCCGGCTCTGGGGCCAACGTCCTGACTTTC. Protein product: CASSLVPGSGANVLTF.